This is a list of T cell receptor beta chains from one sample in a study of blood T cell repertoires in COVID-19. TCRdb's copy holds only in-frame clones and misses some; the assay was immunoSEQ multiplex PCR. The table includes 300,000 to 450,000 clones, around 87% detected once. What was sequenced was peripheral blood. These receptors came from a woman aged 55-70 years with COVID-19, enrolled during active disease. Both conserved end residues are part of each CDR3. The D gene is left open where the match is weak. The size entry is marked missing in some rows and otherwise reads once, few, many or a size class.

>NA|TRBJ1-1|NA|TRBV4-2
TGTGCCAGCAGCCAAGTGTCTAACACTGAAGCTTTCTTT
CASSQVSNTEAFF
>NA|TRBJ2-5|TRBD2|TRBV5-4
TGTGCCAGCAGCAAAACTAGCGGGGGGGCCGGAGAGACCCAGTACTTC
CASSKTSGGAGETQYF
>NA|TRBJ2-3|TRBD1|TRBV29-1
TGCAGCGTTGAACTGACAGGGTCTAGTCCCGATACGCAGTATTTT
CSVELTGSSPDTQYF
>NA|TRBJ1-5|NA|TRBV30
TGTGCCTGGAGTGCAGTCTGGGGGGGCAAACAGCCCCAGCATTTT
CAWSAVWGGKQPQHF
>NA|TRBJ1-2|TRBD1|TRBV3-1/TRBV3-2
TGTGCCAGCAGCCAGACAGGGGGGCCCAATGGCTACACCTTC
CASSQTGGPNGYTF
>NA|TRBJ1-2|NA|TRBV28
TGTGCCAGCAGCCGAACTCTCGGACAAGGATATGGCTACACCTTC
CASSRTLGQGYGYTF
>once|TRBJ1-1|TRBD1|TRBV7-8
TGTGCCAGCAGCCGTGACAGGGCTGAAGCTTTCTTT
CASSRDRAEAFF
>NA|TRBJ1-1|TRBD1|TRBV7-8
TGTGCCAGCAGCTTAGTCTTAGGGGGCAATTGGGACACTGAAGCTTTCTTT
CASSLVLGGNWDTEAFF
>NA|TRBJ2-5|TRBD2|TRBV28
TGTGCCAGCAGTTATAGCGGGCGCGTGAAGACCCAGTACTTC
CASSYSGRVKTQYF
>NA|TRBJ2-7|NA|TRBV7-9
TGTGCCAGCAGCTTTGGGGGCGCCCAGTACTTC
CASSFGGAQYF
>NA|TRBJ1-2|TRBD1|TRBV7-2
TGTGCCAGCAGCTTCCCACCGGGACAGGGCCCCTATGGCTACACCTTC
CASSFPPGQGPYGYTF
>NA|TRBJ2-3|TRBD2|TRBV7-3
TGTGCCAGCAGCTTAACTCCCCGGACTAGCGGAAGCACAGATACGCAGTATTTT
CASSLTPRTSGSTDTQYF
>NA|TRBJ2-1|NA|TRBV3-1/TRBV3-2
TGTGCCAGCAGCCAAGATCGGGGTAGCCTGGGGTTCTTC
CASSQDRGSLGFF
>few|TRBJ2-7|TRBD1|TRBV3-1/TRBV3-2
TGTGCCAGCAGCCACGGGACAGCCAATTACGAGCAGTACTTC
CASSHGTANYEQYF
>NA|TRBJ1-6|TRBD1|TRBV3-1/TRBV3-2
TGTGCCAGCAGCCTTAGGGGGCCAGATTCACCCCTCCACTTT
CASSLRGPDSPLHF
>NA|TRBJ2-7|NA|TRBV2
TGTGCCAGCAGGGTGGGACTTGGCGAGCAGTACTTC
CASRVGLGEQYF
>NA|TRBJ1-4|NA|TRBV28
TGTGCCACAGGTCTACAGGGATATAATGAAAAACTGTTTTTT
CATGLQGYNEKLFF
>NA|TRBJ1-4|NA|TRBV7-6
TGTGCCAGCAGCTTAGGTTTAACAGGAAATGCAACTAATGAAAAACTGTTTTTT
CASSLGLTGNATNEKLFF
>NA|TRBJ2-2|NA|TRBV2
TGTGCCAGCAGTGGCGGGAACACCGGGGAGCTGTTTTTT
CASSGGNTGELFF
>NA|TRBJ2-1|NA|TRBV5-1
TGCGCCAGCAGCTTCCAGGACTCCTACAATGAGCAGTTCTTC
CASSFQDSYNEQFF
>many|TRBJ2-2|TRBD2|TRBV11-1
TGTGCCAGCAGCGCTTCTAGCGGCGGGGAGCTGTTTTTT
CASSASSGGELFF
>NA|TRBJ1-4|NA|TRBV28
TGTGCCAGCAGTTTACGTTCCGAAAAACTGTTTTTT
CASSLRSEKLFF
>NA|TRBJ1-1|NA|TRBV5-1
TGCGCCAGCAGCTTGAATGGGGGCCGGAACACTGAAGCTTTCTTT
CASSLNGGRNTEAFF
>NA|TRBJ2-4|TRBD2|TRBV29-1
TGCAGCGTCGGGGGGGCGGAAAACATTCAGTACTTC
CSVGGAENIQYF
>few|TRBJ1-3|NA|TRBV9
TGTGCCAGCAGCCCAGGACAGATCTCTGGAAACACCATATATTTT
CASSPGQISGNTIYF
>NA|TRBJ2-3|NA|TRBV5-8
TGTGCCAGCAGTTTTGGGGGCACAGGACGCACAGATACGCAGTATTTT
CASSFGGTGRTDTQYF
>NA|TRBJ1-1|NA|TRBV6-5
TGTGCCAGCAGATATCAGGGGAGCACTGAAGCTTTCTTT
CASRYQGSTEAFF
>NA|TRBJ2-5|NA|TRBV7-2
TGTGCCAGCAGCTTAGACGGGAGCTTGGAGACCCAGTACTTC
CASSLDGSLETQYF
>few|TRBJ1-5|NA|TRBV28
TGTGCCAGCAGCTTACAGGCCCGACCGGTCCAGCCCCAGCATTTT
CASSLQARPVQPQHF
>NA|TRBJ1-6|NA|TRBV7-2
TGTGCCAGCAGCTTAGCGGGGGGGGATTCACCCCTCCACTTT
CASSLAGGDSPLHF
>NA|TRBJ1-2|TRBD1|TRBV5-6
TGTGCCAGCAGCTTTGACAGGGGCGTCTATGGCTACACCTTC
CASSFDRGVYGYTF
>NA|TRBJ2-7|NA|TRBV28
TGTGCCAGCAGTTTAGCCCCCCCCCTGGGAGTGGGCGAGCAGTACTTC
CASSLAPPLGVGEQYF
>NA|TRBJ2-7|TRBD2|TRBV9
TGTGCCAGCAGCGTAGGAACTAGCGGCTCCTACGAGCAGTACTTC
CASSVGTSGSYEQYF
>NA|TRBJ1-5|TRBD1|TRBV5-1
TGCGCCAGCAGCCCGGGACAGGGTCGGGGTCAGCCCCAGCATTTT
CASSPGQGRGQPQHF
>NA|TRBJ2-4|NA|TRBV11-2
TGTGCCAGCAGCTCCCGTCCACCCACAGGGGCCAAAAACATTCAGTACTTC
CASSSRPPTGAKNIQYF
>NA|TRBJ1-1|NA|TRBV7-9
TGTGCCAGCAGCTTACGCGGGGCCGGGATGACCACTGAAGCTTTCTTT
CASSLRGAGMTTEAFF
>once|TRBJ1-2|NA|TRBV2
TGTGCCAGCAGGTCAACGGGGATCAACTATGGCTACACCTTC
CASRSTGINYGYTF
>NA|TRBJ1-6|NA|TRBV6-5
TGTGCCAGCAGCCAAGGGCCAGGGAACAATTCACCCCTCCACTTT
CASSQGPGNNSPLHF
>NA|TRBJ1-1|NA|TRBV19
TGTGCCAGTAGCAAGGGGGTGGGCACTGAAGCTTTCTTT
CASSKGVGTEAFF
>NA|TRBJ1-2|TRBD1|TRBV5-6
TGTGCCAGCAGCTTGTCCGGGGACAGGGGGACTTATGGCTACACCTTC
CASSLSGDRGTYGYTF
>NA|TRBJ1-5|NA|TRBV30
TGTGCCTGGAGTGTACGTGGAGGCAGGACGACGAATCAGCCCCAGCATTTT
CAWSVRGGRTTNQPQHF
>NA|TRBJ1-1|NA|TRBV7-8
TGTGCCAGCAGCTTACAGATGAACACTGAAGCTTTCTTT
CASSLQMNTEAFF
>NA|TRBJ1-1|TRBD1|TRBV4-1
TGCGCCAGCAGCCTGGGACAGGGGGCTTACGACACTGAAGCTTTCTTT
CASSLGQGAYDTEAFF
>NA|TRBJ1-3|NA|TRBV7-9
TGTGCCAGCAGCCCGCCACGCGGGGCTATCAGCTCTGGAAACACCATATATTTT
CASSPPRGAISSGNTIYF
>NA|TRBJ1-3|NA|TRBV5-1
TGCGCCAGCAGCTCAGGACATACCTCTGGAAACACCATATATTTT
CASSSGHTSGNTIYF
>NA|TRBJ2-3|NA|TRBV24-1
TGTGCCACCAGTGTCTCATCTATGGTGCCAGATACGCAGTATTTT
CATSVSSMVPDTQYF